This T cell receptor (beta chain) stems from a study of T cells in Graves' hyperthyroidism and ophthalmopathy. Overall study context: Peripheral blood was secured at the point of initial diagnosis, before any treatment.

The CDR3 sequence is 15 residues long. The germline CDR1 and CDR2 sequences are MNHEY and SVGAGI. Trimming removed 4 bases from V and 2 bases from J, with 11 bases in between. This clonotype was counted ten times or more. Amplified TCR beta CDR3 regions derived from RNA transcripts. Researchers ran a first-round RT-PCR on the TCR CDR3 using the HTBI primer set. One entry per CDR3 protein results from TCRdb running MiXCR on the multiplex PCR reads. Among approximately 510,000 distinct CDR3 sequences listed, about a fifth were seen once. The sample consisted of blood. This chain links TRBV6-5 with TRBJ2-2; weak D call: TRBD1 (5 bases). The receptor's source is a man between 18 and 35 years old with Graves' hyperthyroidism. The DNA for the CDR3 is TGTGCCAGCAGTTCCCAGACAGACAACACCGGGGAGCTGTTTTTT. Translation: CASSSQTDNTGELFF.